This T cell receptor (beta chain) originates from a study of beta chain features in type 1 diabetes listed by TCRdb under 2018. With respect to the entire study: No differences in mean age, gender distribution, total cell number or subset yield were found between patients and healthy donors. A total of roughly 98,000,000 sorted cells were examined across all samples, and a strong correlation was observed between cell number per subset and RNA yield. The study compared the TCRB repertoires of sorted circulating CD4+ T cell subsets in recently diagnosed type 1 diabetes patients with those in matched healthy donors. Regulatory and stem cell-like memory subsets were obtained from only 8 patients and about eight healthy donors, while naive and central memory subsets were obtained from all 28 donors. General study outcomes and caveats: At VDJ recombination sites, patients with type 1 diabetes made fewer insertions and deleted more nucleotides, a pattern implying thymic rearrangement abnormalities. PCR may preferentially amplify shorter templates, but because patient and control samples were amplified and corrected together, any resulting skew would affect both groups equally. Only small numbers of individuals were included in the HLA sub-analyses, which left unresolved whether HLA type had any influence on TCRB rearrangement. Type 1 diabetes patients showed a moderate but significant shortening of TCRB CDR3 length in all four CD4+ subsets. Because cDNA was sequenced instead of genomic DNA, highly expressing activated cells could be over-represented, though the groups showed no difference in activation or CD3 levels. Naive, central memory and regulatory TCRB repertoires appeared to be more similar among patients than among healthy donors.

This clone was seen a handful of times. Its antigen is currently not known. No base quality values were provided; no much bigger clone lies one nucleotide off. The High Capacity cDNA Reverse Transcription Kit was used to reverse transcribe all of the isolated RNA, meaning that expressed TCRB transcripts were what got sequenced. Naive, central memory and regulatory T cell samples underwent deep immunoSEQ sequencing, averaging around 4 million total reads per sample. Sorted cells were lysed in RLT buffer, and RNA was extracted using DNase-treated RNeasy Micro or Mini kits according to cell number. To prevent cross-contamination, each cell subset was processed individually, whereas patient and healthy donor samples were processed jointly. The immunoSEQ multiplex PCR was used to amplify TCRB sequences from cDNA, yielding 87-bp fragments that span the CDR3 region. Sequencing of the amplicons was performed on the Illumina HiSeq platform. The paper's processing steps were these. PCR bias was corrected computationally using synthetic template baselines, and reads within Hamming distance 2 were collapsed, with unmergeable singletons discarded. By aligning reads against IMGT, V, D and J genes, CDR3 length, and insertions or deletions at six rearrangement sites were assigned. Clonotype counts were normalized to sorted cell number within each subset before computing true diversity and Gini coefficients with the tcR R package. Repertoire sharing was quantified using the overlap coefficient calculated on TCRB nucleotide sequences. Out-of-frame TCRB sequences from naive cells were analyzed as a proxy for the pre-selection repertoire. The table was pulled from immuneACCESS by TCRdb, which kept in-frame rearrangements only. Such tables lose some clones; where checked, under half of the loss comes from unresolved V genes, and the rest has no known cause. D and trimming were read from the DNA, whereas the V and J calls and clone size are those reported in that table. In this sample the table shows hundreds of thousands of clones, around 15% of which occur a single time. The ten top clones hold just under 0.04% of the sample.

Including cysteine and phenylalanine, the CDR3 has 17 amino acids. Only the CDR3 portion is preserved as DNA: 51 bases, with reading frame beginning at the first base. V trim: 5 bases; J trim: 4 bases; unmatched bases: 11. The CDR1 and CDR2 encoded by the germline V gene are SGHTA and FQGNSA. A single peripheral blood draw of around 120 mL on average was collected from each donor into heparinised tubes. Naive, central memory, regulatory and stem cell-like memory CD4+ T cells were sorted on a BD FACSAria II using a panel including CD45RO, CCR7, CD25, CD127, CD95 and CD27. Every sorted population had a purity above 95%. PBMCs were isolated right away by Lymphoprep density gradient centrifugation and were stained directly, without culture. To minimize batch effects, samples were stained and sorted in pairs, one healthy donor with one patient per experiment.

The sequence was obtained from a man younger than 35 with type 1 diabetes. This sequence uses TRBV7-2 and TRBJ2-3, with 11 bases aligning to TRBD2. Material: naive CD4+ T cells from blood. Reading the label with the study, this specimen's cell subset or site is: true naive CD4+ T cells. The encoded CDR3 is CASSPGSGGAGSDTQYF. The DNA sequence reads TGTGCCAGCAGCCCGGGTAGCGGGGGGGCCGGTTCAGATACGCAGTATTTT.